This entry features one T cell receptor (beta chain) sequence. Its antigen is not yet known. Base qualities are missing; no much larger clone stands one base away. This entry belongs to a study of cytomegalovirus exposure and HLA in healthy donors listed by TCRdb under 2017. Context from the whole study: An earlier analysis of approximately 590 of the donors reported about 250 Gb of sequence data and around 120 million unique TCR beta sequences from about 200 million T cells. Roughly 310 gigabases of sequencing data and approximately 93 million unique TCR sequences were included in an early release covering 550 to 650 HLA-typed donors. Among the roughly 400 genotyped donors, around 81% belonged to the genetic ancestry cluster associated with self-reported Caucasian donors. The study aimed to test whether signatures of past pathogen exposure could be identified by cataloging public T cell receptors. Using immunosequencing, the study profiled T cell repertoires from fewer than 850 subjects and related those repertoires to cytomegalovirus serostatus. In addition to the first cohort of 650 to 800 subjects, a separate validation cohort of 100 to 150 different subjects was used. The study combined high-throughput TCR immunosequencing, statistical association of individual TCRs with disease status, and machine learning to predict cytomegalovirus infection status. A later analysis re-analyzed previously published TCR beta repertoires from roughly 690 donors and added high-resolution HLA genotyping to study TCR occurrence patterns. The later analysis used no new phenotypic data to find candidate immune exposures, relying instead on TCR beta sequences and their occurrence across donors. To decide whether each TCR beta V gene segment behaved as functional or pseudogenic, an earlier analysis of several hundred of the donors relied on high-throughput TCR beta sequencing. Alongside the repertoire data, information on donor age, sex, ethnicity and CMV serostatus was compiled. A later genetic analysis took genome-wide SNP genotypes for about 60% of the roughly 670 donors and used that subset as a discovery cohort. Every repertoire in the discovery cohort had been generated on one and the same sequencing platform. Both class I and class II loci were covered by HLA typing, at four-digit resolution. Typing coverage differed by locus: A, B, C, DRB1 and DQB1 were typed in roughly 629-640 donors, DQA1 in roughly 510, DPA1 in around 600, and DPB1 in around 490. Five DR-DQ haplotypes were handled as single units for association and clustering, since linkage in the cohort was strong. On average, over 200,000 unique TCR beta nucleotide sequences were sequenced per donor among more than 350 genotyped donors of the cohort, with roughly 18% of those sequences being non-productive. General conclusions and limits of the study: The study listed approximately 150 TCR beta chains as associated with cytomegalovirus. A further reported finding was that TCR beta sequences accurately predicted the HLA-A and HLA-B alleles for most subjects in the first cohort. Most CMV-associated TCR beta chains appeared to be HLA-restricted in a later analysis, and the HLA associations seemed to be driven largely by CMV exposure. In an earlier analysis of fewer than 750 of the donors, most TCR beta V segments were observed in productive rearrangements about 87% or about 30% of the time, broadly matching IMGT annotations. A cluster of highly shared sequence variants was judged likely to represent a technical artifact of the sequencing pipeline. Presence/absence analyses assumed roughly uniform sequencing depth across donors, an assumption that may not hold. In a later genetic analysis, a missense DCLRE1C variant was associated with V-gene and J-gene trimming of TCR beta chains, and the association was replicated in an independent cohort. Only TCR beta chains were sequenced in this cohort, and the absence of alpha or paired-chain data limited detectable features. In a later analysis, several top co-occurrence clusters were reported to appear linked to parvovirus B19, influenza, CMV and Epstein-Barr virus. In a later analysis, HLA-associated TCR beta chains were found to be more clonally expanded and to have lower generation probabilities than equally common non-associated chains. A later analysis associated approximately 17,000 TCR beta sequences with specific HLA alleles at a false discovery rate of 0.05. The authors suggested that the approach could potentially be generalized to other disease states and immunological phenotypes. In a later analysis, TCR association rates were found to vary across HLA loci, with the most associated TCRs seen for DRB1 alleles and the fewest for HLA-C alleles. Across donors, most TCR sequences were observed very rarely, whereas some public TCRs were present in many individuals. The 87-base-pair reads could not distinguish some IMGT-functional V segments, including TRBV6-2 and TRBV6-3, so those segments were excluded. For the cohort, immune exposure information was limited to CMV serostatus. Linkage disequilibrium might explain the correlated functional status among segregating V segments, but an unknown experimental factor could not be ruled out. Assigning TCR associations to individual alleles was difficult when HLA alleles, especially DR and DQ, strongly co-occurred. Because counts were too low, more than 15 rarely observed V segments, including chromosome 9 orphons, were left out of the earlier analysis of some 640 of the donors. A few of the identified cytomegalovirus-associated TCR beta chains were confirmed in vitro to be specific for cytomegalovirus antigens. In both the original and validation cohorts, the classifier was reported to diagnose cytomegalovirus status with high specificity and sensitivity. A later genetic analysis reported fewer N-insertions in productive TCRs among donors in an Asian-associated ancestry cluster than the roughly 700-donor mean. Because some donors lacked HLA typing at each locus, the association tests relied only on the typed subset.

The CDR3 sequence holds 15 residues, the cysteine and phenylalanine included. The read is trimmed to its CDR3 DNA, 45 bases read in frame from base 1. The germline V gene gives CDR1 as ENHRY and CDR2 as SYGVKD. V ends up 2 bases short and J 1 base short, with an unmatched junction base count of 3. The cohort comprised approximately 700 healthy bone marrow donors. At the time of sampling, all cohort members were nominally healthy, though unrecorded immune exposures were likely present. The donor was CMV seronegative and belonged to the group of around 400 seronegative cohort members. A peripheral blood sample was collected from each donor, and TCR beta sequencing was performed on peripheral blood mononuclear cells. Genomic DNA was extracted from the blood cell samples with the Qiagen DNeasy Blood Extraction Kit. The method behind the library was the immunoSEQ multiplex PCR assay. The multiplex PCR relied on a mix of 60 forward primers for TCR Vbeta segments and 13 reverse primers for TCR Jbeta segments. The CDR3 region of rearranged TCR beta genes was amplified from genomic DNA with a multiplex PCR assay. The amplified TCR beta libraries were sequenced on the Illumina HiSeq System as 87-base-pair reads. In the original analysis: A later analysis tallied about 77 million unique TCR beta chains across the 600 to 700 repertoires, and around 10 million of those chains were shared by two or more donors. A nearest-neighbor algorithm error-corrected the raw reads and collapsed the reads into unique sequences, merging closely related sequences to remove PCR and sequencing errors. Alignment of CDR3 sequences to IMGT reference sequences was used to assign V, D and J gene segments. For a sequence to be retained, a match of at least six nucleotides was required to both a V gene segment and a J gene segment. A rearrangement counted as productive if the CDR3 had no stop codons and remained in frame with V and J, and every other rearrangement counted as non-productive. CDR3 was defined by IMGT convention, running from the second conserved V-encoded cysteine to the conserved J-encoded phenylalanine. In an earlier analysis of more than 550 of the donors, sequences lacking an unambiguous match to a single V gene segment were excluded. In an earlier analysis of approximately 560 of the donors, a V segment was called functional when productive rearrangements were above 56.7%, and segregating when the standard deviation between donors exceeded 5%. To diagnose cytomegalovirus status from the catalog of TCR beta chain sequences, a statistical classification framework was built. In a later analysis, V and J genes were assigned by comparing TCR nucleotide sequences against IMGT/GENE-DB human TR gene sequences. The TCRdist pipeline was used in a later analysis to assign CDR3 sequences and most-parsimonious VDJ recombination scenarios. A later analysis defined each TCR beta chain by its CDR3 amino acid sequence plus V-gene family, and excluded reads lacking a unique V-gene family. In a later analysis, 450 to 600 highly shared, low-generation-probability nucleotide sequences were removed to address suspected cross-contamination and a sequencing artifact. In a later analysis, a clonal expansion index was calculated for each public chain from normalized within-repertoire ranks of inferred template counts. In a later analysis, generation probabilities were computed with a VDJ recombination model fitted to out-of-frame rearrangements, and the resulting probabilities were checked against IGoR. In a later analysis, TCR-TCR, TCR-HLA and TCR-CMV co-occurrence was scored with hypergeometric tests, and a repertoire-size bias correction was applied to TCR pairs. A later analysis estimated false discovery rates by permuting HLA or CMV assignments 20 times. In a later analysis, co-occurring TCRs were grouped using DBSCAN, and TCRdist sequence similarity was added for clustering within HLA-allele-positive subsets. Co-occurrence clustering excluded repertoires with fewer than 30,000 or more than 120,000 public chains, plus five with anomalous nucleotide sharing. TCRdb took this table from immuneACCESS and kept in-frame rearrangements with V and J called. Such tables lack part of the clones; where checked against another copy, unresolved V genes explain under half of the gap, and the rest is unexplained. D and trimming come from the DNA, and the V and J calls and clone size come from that table. This sample is represented by about 98,000 clones; 81% of them were singletons. The top ten hold roughly 1.4% of the sample.

The sequenced sample was PBMCs. The clonotype comes from a man between 40 and 49 years old in good health and CMV-seronegative. The chain is encoded by TRBV10-3 joined to TRBJ1-1, and 8 bases in between align with TRBD1. The CDR3 protein sequence reads: CAISEPQGENTEAFF. The nucleotides are TGTGCCATCAGTGAGCCACAGGGGGAGAACACTGAAGCTTTCTTT.